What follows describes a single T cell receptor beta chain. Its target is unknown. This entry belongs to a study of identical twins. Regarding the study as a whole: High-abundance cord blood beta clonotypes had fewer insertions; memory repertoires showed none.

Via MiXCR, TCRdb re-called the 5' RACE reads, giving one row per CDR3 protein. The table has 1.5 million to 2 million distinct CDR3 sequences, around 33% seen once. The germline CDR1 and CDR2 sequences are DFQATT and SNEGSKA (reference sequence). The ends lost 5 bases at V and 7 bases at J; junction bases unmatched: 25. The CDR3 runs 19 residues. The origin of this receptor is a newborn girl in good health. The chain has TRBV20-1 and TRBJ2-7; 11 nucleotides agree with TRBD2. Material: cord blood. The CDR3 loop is CSAPNGTSGRLNLLNEQYF. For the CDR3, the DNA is TGCAGTGCTCCCAATGGAACTAGCGGGAGACTGAATCTTCTGAATGAGCAGTACTTC.